This entry lists 15 T cell receptor beta chains sequenced from one sample in a study of T cells after posttransplantation cyclophosphamide. Cells defined as naive were viable CD3+CD4+ or CD3+CD8+ and CCR7+CD45RA+CD45RO-CD95-CD27+CD28+. The method was immunoSEQ multiplex PCR; TCRdb's version includes in-frame clones alone and lacks a portion of them. The sample lists more than 30,000 clones, 85% to 95% occurring once. Sequenced material: naive CD4+ T cells sorted from PBMCs. The receptors here all came from a woman aged 55-70 years in good health, CMV-negative, and a related stem cell transplant donor.

This chain joins TRBV5-1 and TRBJ1-2, with TRBD1 matching 9 bases. V shed 4 bases and J 6 bases; nucleotides not matched to a gene: 4. CDR1 and CDR2 (germline): SGHRS, YFSETQ. The length of the CDR3 is 13 residues. CDR3 DNA: TGCGCCAGCAGCCCGGACAGGGGAGATGGCTACACCTTC. As protein: CASSPDRGDGYTF. Combining the CDR3 with reference TRBV5-1 and TRBJ1-2 gives the whole variable domain KAGVTQTPRYLIKTRGQQVTLSCSPISGHRSVSWYQQTPGQGLQFLFEYFSETQRNKGNFPGRFSGRQFSNSRSEMNVSTLELGDSALYLCASSPDRGDGYTFGSGTRLTVV.

About this clone: An end of the junction differs from the germline gene, which may be a read error. Other DNA sequences in the sample encode the same CDR3. The V call is TRBV5-4, the J call TRBJ2-1; D is possibly TRBD1 (6 bases). Germline V gene lookup returns CDR1 SGHNT and CDR2 YYREEE (reference sequence). The CDR3 loop spans 11 amino acids. The CDR3 DNA reads TGCGCCAGCAGCTTGCAGGGGGAGCAGTTCTTC. This codes for CASSLQGEQFF. The full variable domain, with the rest looked up from reference TRBV5-4 and TRBJ2-1, is ETGVTQSPTHLIKTRGQQVTLRCSSQSGHNTVSWYQQALGQGPQFIFQYYREEENGRGNFPPRFSGLQFPNYSSELNVNALELDDSALYLCASSLQGEQFFGPGTRLTVL.

This chain uses TRBV5-1 with TRBJ2-1, with 11 nucleotides matching TRBD2. Germline CDR1 and CDR2: SGHRS and YFSETQ. This CDR3 spans 15 amino acids. Losses at the gene ends were 6 bases for V and 5 bases for J; bases not matched to a gene: 7. CDR3 DNA: TGCGCCAGCATCTCACTAGCGGGAGTTGACAATGAGCAGTTCTTC. Translation gives CASISLAGVDNEQFF.

This clone was counted once. The rearrangement links TRBV5-4 to TRBJ2-7; 12 nucleotides line up with TRBD2. The CDR3 extends over 15 amino acids. V lost 2 bases to trimming and J lost 3 bases; unmatched junction nucleotides: 3. The germline gives CDR1 SGHNT, CDR2 YYREEE (reference sequence). The CDR3 loop is CASSFRTSGNYEQYF. The CDR3 DNA sequence: TGTGCCAGCAGCTTTCGGACTAGCGGGAACTACGAGCAGTACTTC.

The chain joins TRBV10-3 to TRBJ1-2; TRBD1 might be the D (5 bases). The CDR3 totals 13 residues. V was cut by 6 bases and J by 7 bases, with 15 bases left in between. CDR1 is ENHRY, CDR2 SYGVKD, per germline. CDR3 nucleotides: TGTGCCATCAGACCGCCAGGGACTGGTGGCTACACCTTC. Translating gives CAIRPPGTGGYTF.

This clone was counted a single time. CDR3 in amino acids: CASSQDGGPGKQYF. In DNA, the CDR3 is TGTGCCAGCAGCCAAGATGGAGGTCCCGGGAAGCAGTACTTC. This chain uses TRBV4-2 with TRBJ2-7; D may be TRBD2 (5 bases). The germline CDR1 and CDR2 sequences are LGHNA and YNFKEQ. This CDR3 comprises 14 residues. Trimming pared 0 bases from V and 8 bases from J, leaving 14 bases between.

The CDR3 loop reads CAISDYRANYGYTF. The CDR3 bases are TGTGCCATCAGTGACTACAGGGCTAACTATGGCTACACCTTC. The rearrangement joins TRBV10-3 to TRBJ1-2; TRBD1 is a possible D gene (6 bases). V was pared by 3 bases and J by 0 bases, with 8 bases between. The V gene's germline CDR1 is ENHRY and CDR2 SYGVKD. CDR3 size: 14 residues.

This clone was observed a single time. The CDR3 here is CTSSQARVMMTTNEKLFF. Here the CDR3 DNA reads TGCACCAGCAGCCAAGCGAGGGTGATGATGACAACTAATGAAAAACTGTTTTTT. This chain uses TRBV1 with TRBJ1-4. TRBV1 is given as a pseudogene. The length of the CDR3 is 18 residues.

The chain employs TRBV29-1 and TRBJ1-4; D gene ambiguous. This CDR3 comprises 13 residues. Trimming stripped 4 bases from V and 4 bases from J, with 10 bases between. The germline V gene has CDR1 SQVTM and CDR2 ANQGSEA. CDR3 coding DNA: TGCAGCGTTGTTAGTCCGATTAATGAAAAACTGTTTTTT. As protein: CSVVSPINEKLFF.

The chain has TRBV7-2 and TRBJ1-5, with 9 bases matching TRBD1. Germline values: CDR1 SGHTA, CDR2 FQGNSA. The V and J ends lost 4 bases and 6 bases, in that order; junction bases with no gene match: 7. The CDR3 contains 15 residues. For the CDR3, the DNA is TGTGCCAGCAGCTCGTCCGGGACAGGGTTTCAGCCCCAGCATTTT. It is translated as CASSSSGTGFQPQHF.

This chain uses TRBV6-5 with TRBJ2-5; no reliable D call. With the DNA end fitting TRBJ2-7 better, the J assignment may be wrong. The CDR3 extends over 13 amino acids. Germline assignment: CDR1 MNHEY and CDR2 SVGAGI. In nucleotides, the CDR3 is TGTGCCAGCCGGAGTGGAGTCCCCTACGAGCAGTACTTC. It specifies CASRSGVPYEQYF.

The rearrangement links TRBV5-5 to TRBJ2-5; tentatively, D is TRBD2 (6 bases). Trimming stripped 0 bases from V and 5 bases from J, with 14 bases between. Looked up from germline, CDR1 is SGHKS and CDR2 is YYEKEE (reference sequence). This CDR3 region has 15 residues. CDR3 nucleotide sequence: TGTGCCAGCAGCTTGGACCGGGGTGGGGGGGAGACCCAGTACTTC. Encoded protein: CASSLDRGGGETQYF.

The rearrangement links TRBV28 to TRBJ2-1; 8 bases fit TRBD2. After removal of 7 bases from V and 1 base from J, the junction contained 6 bases not matched to a gene. CDR1 is MDHEN, CDR2 SYDVKM, per germline. The length of the CDR3 is 15 residues. CDR3 in DNA: TGTGCCAGCACCTTAGCGGGGACTTCCTACAATGAGCAGTTCTTC. Its protein product is CASTLAGTSYNEQFF.

The rearrangement links TRBV18 to TRBJ2-2; D is unclear. The CDR3 length is 12 residues. Between the trimmed V and J ends, which lost 5 bases and 6 bases, there was a span of 7 bases. From germline, CDR1 is KGHSH and CDR2 LQKENI. The CDR3 region is CASSTDAGELFF. In nucleotides, the CDR3 is TGTGCCAGCTCAACAGATGCCGGGGAGCTGTTTTTT.

The V call is TRBV28, the J call TRBJ1-6; 8 nucleotides match TRBD1. The trim removed 10 bases at V and 7 bases at J, leaving 6 bases unmatched. Germline CDR1 reads MDHEN; CDR2 reads SYDVKM. CDR3 length: 13 residues. The CDR3 DNA reads as TGTGCCACCAGGGGGCAGCTCAATTCACCCCTCCACTTT. It specifies CATRGQLNSPLHF.